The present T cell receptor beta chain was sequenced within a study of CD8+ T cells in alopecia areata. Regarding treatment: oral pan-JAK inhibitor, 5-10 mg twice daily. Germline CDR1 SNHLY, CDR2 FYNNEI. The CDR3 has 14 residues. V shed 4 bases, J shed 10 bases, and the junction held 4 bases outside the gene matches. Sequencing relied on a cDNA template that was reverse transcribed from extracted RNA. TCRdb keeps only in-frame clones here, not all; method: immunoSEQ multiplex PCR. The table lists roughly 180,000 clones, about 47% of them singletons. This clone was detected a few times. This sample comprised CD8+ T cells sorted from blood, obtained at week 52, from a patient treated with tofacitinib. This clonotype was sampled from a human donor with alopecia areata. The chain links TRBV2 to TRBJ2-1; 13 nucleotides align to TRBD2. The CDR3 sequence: CASSATSGGPEQFF. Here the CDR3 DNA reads TGTGCCAGCAGTGCGACTAGCGGGGGGCCGGAGCAGTTCTTC.